This T cell receptor beta chain was sequenced during a study of PD-1 blockade in classical Hodgkin lymphoma. Indicated time point: cycle 4 day 1 (C4D1), after around six weeks of nivolumab. Relapses following autologous stem cell transplantation were seen in all patients, with brentuximab vedotin exposure varying. Generated by immunoSEQ multiplex PCR, the TCRdb table keeps only in-frame clones and is missing some. Seen here are 15,000 to 25,000 clones, roughly three quarters observed once, and the top ten hold 20% to 25%. This TCR came from a human donor with classical Hodgkin lymphoma. The sample was peripheral blood mononuclear cells (PBMCs), taken before the fourth cycle of nivolumab.

DNA for the CDR3: TGTGCCAGCAGCTCTAAGACCCGAGAGACCCAGTACTTC. The encoded protein is CASSSKTRETQYF. The genes are TRBV7-2 and TRBJ2-5; unclear D gene. V was clipped by 4 bases and J by 4 bases, with 10 bases between them. CDR3 size: 13 residues. The germline gives CDR1 SGHTA, CDR2 FQGNSA. The full variable domain, rest sourced from reference TRBV7-2 and TRBJ2-5, is GAGVSQSPSNKVTEKGKDVELRCDPISGHTALYWYRQSLGQGLEFLIYFQGNSAPDKSGLPSDRFSAERTGGSVSTLTIQRTQQEDSAVYLCASSSKTRETQYFGPGTRLLVL.